These T cell receptor beta chains were read from a single sample in a study of regulatory T cells in long-lasting Graves disease. TCRdb reprocessed the multiplex PCR reads via MiXCR and lists one record per CDR3 protein. The sample yields 300,000 to 450,000 distinct CDR3 sequences, around 15% seen once. Sequences were derived from peripheral blood mononuclear cells (PBMCs), sampled at new diagnosis, from a patient treated with antithyroid drugs. These receptors were obtained from a female donor with Graves disease. Each CDR3 is given with its conserved first and last residue. Each record gives: J gene, clone size, V gene, D gene, CDR3 protein, CDR3 DNA. A D gene is named only where the DNA matches it firmly. The listing skips clone size in some rows; elsewhere it reads once, few, many or a size class.

TRBJ2-7,NA,TRBV7-2,TRBD1,CASSPDRAAYEQYF,TGTGCCAGCAGCCCGGACAGGGCGGCCTACGAGCAGTACTTC
TRBJ2-2,few,TRBV6-5,NA,CASSYSTLAGTGELFF,TGTGCCAGCAGTTACTCGACGCTTGCGGGTACCGGGGAGCTGTTTTTT
TRBJ2-7,many,TRBV7-8,TRBD1,CASSLLRTGNRDEQYF,TGTGCCAGCAGCTTGCTAAGGACAGGGAATCGCGACGAGCAGTACTTC
TRBJ1-5,NA,TRBV7-2,NA,CASSLTRMNQPQHF,TGTGCCAGCAGCTTGACAAGGATGAATCAGCCCCAGCATTTT
TRBJ1-1,many,TRBV5-1,NA,CASSIEPGVTEAFF,TGCGCCAGCAGCATCGAACCGGGTGTGACTGAAGCTTTCTTT
TRBJ1-6,many,TRBV6-1,NA,CASSASRGREVASPLHF,TGTGCCAGCAGTGCGTCCCGGGGGAGGGAAGTAGCATCACCCCTCCACTTT
TRBJ1-2,many,TRBV28,TRBD1,CASSSGQAAYGYTF,TGTGCCAGCAGTTCGGGACAGGCGGCCTATGGCTACACCTTC
TRBJ1-2,many,TRBV5-1,TRBD1,CASSIGQANYGYTF,TGTGCCAGCAGCATCGGACAGGCTAACTATGGCTACACCTTC
TRBJ2-7,many,TRBV20-1,NA,CSARRGRSSYEQYF,TGCAGTGCTAGAAGGGGACGTAGCTCCTACGAGCAGTACTTC
TRBJ2-3,NA,TRBV20-1,NA,CSARDKAVSLIDTQYF,TGCAGTGCTAGAGACAAAGCGGTGTCGCTAATAGATACGCAGTATTTT
TRBJ1-2,NA,TRBV20-1,NA,CSANNGNYGYTF,TGCAGTGCAAACAATGGAAACTATGGCTACACCTTC
TRBJ2-4,NA,TRBV4-3,TRBD1,CASSQEVQGALNIQYF,TGCGCCAGCAGCCAAGAAGTACAGGGGGCCCTTAACATTCAGTACTTC
TRBJ2-4,few,TRBV13,NA,CASSLNFLAKNIQYF,TGTGCCAGCAGCTTAAATTTTTTGGCCAAAAACATTCAGTACTTC
TRBJ1-5,many,TRBV27,NA,CASSHRVRSNQPQHF,TGTGCCAGCAGTCACAGGGTCAGGAGCAATCAGCCCCAGCATTTT
TRBJ2-7,NA,TRBV9,TRBD1,CASSVGPDRALYEQYF,TGTGCCAGCAGCGTAGGTCCCGACAGGGCTTTATACGAGCAGTACTTC
TRBJ2-3,many,TRBV20-1,TRBD2,CSARDLRAGDTDTQYF,TGCAGTGCTAGAGATTTAAGAGCGGGGGACACAGATACGCAGTATTTT
TRBJ1-2,many,TRBV6-1,NA,CASRDGYGYYGYTF,TGTGCCAGCAGAGACGGGTACGGCTACTATGGCTACACCTTC
TRBJ1-1,NA,TRBV19,NA,CAIRPEGVNTEAFF,TGTGCCATTAGACCGGAGGGGGTGAACACTGAAGCTTTCTTT
TRBJ1-6,NA,TRBV12-5,NA,CASKGGSEPLHF,TGTGCTAGTAAGGGGGGATCGGAACCCCTCCACTTT
TRBJ2-7,few,TRBV4-1,TRBD1,CASSQSRDRDHEQYF,TGCGCCAGCAGCCAATCCCGGGACAGGGACCACGAGCAGTACTTC
TRBJ1-1,many,TRBV14,NA,CASSPNRRLEAFF,TGTGCCAGCAGTCCTAACAGGAGGCTGGAAGCTTTCTTT
TRBJ1-3,many,TRBV6-2/TRBV6-3,NA,CASSWTSTGNTIYF,TGTGCCAGCAGTTGGACATCTACTGGAAACACCATATATTTT
TRBJ2-5,few,TRBV12-3/TRBV12-4,TRBD1,CASSRQGSSTQYF,TGTGCCAGCAGTCGACAGGGGAGTTCGACCCAGTACTTC
TRBJ2-5,NA,TRBV20-1,TRBD2,CSARDQREGRGETQYF,TGCAGTGCTAGAGATCAGCGGGAGGGCCGGGGGGAGACCCAGTACTTC
TRBJ2-2,NA,TRBV2,NA,CASPRNTGELFF,TGTGCCAGCCCCCGGAACACCGGGGAGCTGTTTTTT
TRBJ2-7,many,TRBV7-8,TRBD2,CASSPRTSGSLNEQYF,TGTGCCAGCAGCCCTAGGACTAGCGGGAGCCTGAACGAGCAGTACTTC
TRBJ1-1,many,TRBV18,TRBD1,CASSPNRGLLAFF,TGTGCCAGCTCACCGAACAGGGGGCTGCTAGCTTTCTTT
TRBJ1-2,NA,TRBV29-1,NA,CSVGQQGFYGYTF,TGCAGCGTTGGCCAACAGGGCTTCTATGGCTACACCTTC
TRBJ1-1,many,TRBV6-1,TRBD1,CASRQGEAEAFF,TGTGCCAGCAGACAGGGGGAGGCTGAAGCTTTCTTT
TRBJ1-4,NA,TRBV27,TRBD1,CASSFRTGVNEKLFF,TGTGCCAGCAGTTTCCGGACAGGGGTTAATGAAAAACTGTTTTTT
TRBJ2-6,NA,TRBV28,NA,CASKRGQGGAGANVLTF,TGTGCCAGCAAAAGAGGGCAGGGCGGCGCTGGGGCCAACGTCCTGACTTTC
TRBJ2-4,many,TRBV12-3/TRBV12-4,NA,CASISGLAKNIQYF,TGTGCCAGCATTTCGGGCCTAGCCAAAAACATTCAGTACTTC
TRBJ1-4,NA,TRBV4-2,NA,CASSQETPEKLFF,TGTGCCAGCAGCCAAGAAACCCCTGAAAAACTGTTTTTT
TRBJ1-2,many,TRBV6-2/TRBV6-3,NA,CASSYSVGYTF,TGTGCCAGCAGTTACTCGGTTGGCTACACCTTC
TRBJ2-1,many,TRBV12-3/TRBV12-4,NA,CASRRDRGDNEQFF,TGTGCCAGCAGACGAGACAGAGGGGACAATGAGCAGTTCTTC
TRBJ1-4,NA,TRBV5-1,NA,CASSLARGLNEKLFF,TGCGCCAGCAGCTTGGCGAGAGGCCTAAATGAAAAACTGTTTTTT
TRBJ2-3,many,TRBV6-9,NA,CASSYGQGAPTDTQYF,TGTGCCAGCAGTTACGGGCAGGGCGCACCCACAGATACGCAGTATTTT
TRBJ2-1,many,TRBV6-2/TRBV6-3,NA,CASSYSKRGEQFF,TGTGCCAGCAGTTACTCTAAAAGGGGTGAGCAGTTCTTC
TRBJ2-1,many,TRBV6-1,TRBD2,CASSEIDGGIREQFF,TGTGCCAGCAGTGAAATTGACGGGGGGATTCGTGAGCAGTTCTTC
TRBJ2-3,NA,TRBV18,TRBD1,CASSPLPGQGTDTQYF,TGTGCCAGCTCACCTCTTCCGGGACAGGGCACAGATACGCAGTATTTT
TRBJ2-7,NA,TRBV18,TRBD1,CASSRNTGGPYEQYF,TGTGCCAGCTCGCGAAATACAGGGGGCCCCTACGAGCAGTACTTC
TRBJ2-2,NA,TRBV9,NA,CASSLGHGELFF,TGTGCCAGCAGCTTGGGACACGGGGAGCTGTTTTTT
TRBJ1-1,NA,TRBV3-1,NA,CASSRAKTSNTEAFF,TGTGCCAGCAGCCGGGCGAAAACGTCGAACACTGAAGCTTTCTTT
TRBJ2-2,many,TRBV3-1,TRBD2,CASRIAGAHGELFF,TGTGCCAGCAGAATAGCGGGAGCCCACGGGGAGCTGTTTTTT
TRBJ2-3,NA,TRBV5-1,TRBD2,CASSLGIAGDTDTQYF,TGCGCCAGCAGCTTGGGAATAGCGGGAGACACAGATACGCAGTATTTT
TRBJ2-1,NA,TRBV27,TRBD2,CASSFALAGTYEQFF,TGTGCCAGCAGTTTTGCGCTAGCGGGGACCTATGAGCAGTTCTTC
TRBJ1-3,few,TRBV6-1,NA,CASSVFISSGNTIYF,TGTGCCAGCAGTGTTTTCATTAGCTCTGGAAACACCATATATTTT
TRBJ2-3,many,TRBV20-1,NA,CSARNGRGGTDTQYF,TGCAGTGCCCGCAATGGGAGGGGGGGCACAGATACGCAGTATTTT
TRBJ2-1,many,TRBV13,TRBD2,CASSLTGLADNEQFF,TGTGCCAGCAGCTTAACCGGACTAGCGGACAATGAGCAGTTCTTC
TRBJ1-1,few,TRBV7-2,NA,CASSFRATEAFF,TGTGCCAGCAGCTTTAGGGCCACTGAAGCTTTCTTT
TRBJ2-1,many,TRBV10-3,TRBD1,CAISDPYGQGWNEQFF,TGTGCCATCAGTGATCCATATGGACAGGGATGGAATGAGCAGTTCTTC
TRBJ1-4,NA,TRBV3-1,TRBD1,CASSHRDRANEKLFF,TGTGCCAGCAGCCACCGGGACAGGGCCAATGAAAAACTGTTTTTT
TRBJ1-2,many,TRBV6-1,TRBD1,CASTGQGGMEYGYTF,TGTGCCAGCACCGGACAGGGAGGAATGGAGTATGGCTACACCTTC
TRBJ1-1,many,TRBV2,TRBD1,CASSTTGSTEAFF,TGTGCCAGCAGTACGACAGGGTCCACTGAAGCTTTCTTT
TRBJ1-3,few,TRBV11-2,TRBD1,CASSPTGRGDSGNTIYF,TGTGCCAGCAGCCCGACAGGGAGGGGGGACTCTGGAAACACCATATATTTT
TRBJ2-2,many,TRBV5-1,NA,CASSPAEGNTGELFF,TGCGCCAGCAGTCCAGCCGAGGGGAACACCGGGGAGCTGTTTTTT
TRBJ1-4,few,TRBV12-5,NA,CASALGGRSGFEKLFF,TGTGCTAGTGCCCTGGGGGGCAGAAGTGGGTTTGAAAAACTGTTTTTT
TRBJ2-3,many,TRBV7-2,NA,CASSAQGSTDTQYF,TGTGCCAGCAGCGCCCAAGGGAGCACAGATACGCAGTATTTT
TRBJ2-2,NA,TRBV28,NA,CASRGSTGITGELFF,TGTGCCAGCCGGGGGTCAACAGGGATCACCGGGGAGCTGTTTTTT
TRBJ1-5,few,TRBV19,TRBD1,CASSLGQGGNQPQHF,TGTGCCAGTAGTTTAGGACAGGGGGGGAATCAGCCCCAGCATTTT